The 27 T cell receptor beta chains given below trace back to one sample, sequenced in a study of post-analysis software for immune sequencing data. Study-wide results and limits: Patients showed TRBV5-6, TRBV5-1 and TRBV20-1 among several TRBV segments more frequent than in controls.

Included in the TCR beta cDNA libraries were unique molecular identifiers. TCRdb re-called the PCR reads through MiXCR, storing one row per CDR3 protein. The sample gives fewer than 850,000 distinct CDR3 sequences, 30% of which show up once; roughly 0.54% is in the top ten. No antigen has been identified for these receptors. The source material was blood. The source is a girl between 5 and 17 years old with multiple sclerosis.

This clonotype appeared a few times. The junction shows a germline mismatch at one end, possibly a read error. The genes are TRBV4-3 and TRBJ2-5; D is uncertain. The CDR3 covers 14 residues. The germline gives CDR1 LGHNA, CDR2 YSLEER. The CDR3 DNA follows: TGCGCCAGCAGCCAAGATTGGGCTACAGAGACCCAGTGCTTC. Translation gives CASSQDWATETQCF.

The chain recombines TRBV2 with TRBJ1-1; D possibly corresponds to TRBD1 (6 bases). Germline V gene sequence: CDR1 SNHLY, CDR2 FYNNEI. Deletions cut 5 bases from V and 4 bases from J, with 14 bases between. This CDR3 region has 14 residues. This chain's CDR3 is CASSHMSRGTEAFF. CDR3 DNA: TGTGCCAGCAGTCATATGTCCAGGGGCACTGAAGCTTTCTTT.

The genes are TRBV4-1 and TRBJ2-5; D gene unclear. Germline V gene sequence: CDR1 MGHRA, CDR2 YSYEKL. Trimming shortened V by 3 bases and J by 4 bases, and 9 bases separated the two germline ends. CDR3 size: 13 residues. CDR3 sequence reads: CASSQQSPETQYF. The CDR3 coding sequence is TGCGCCAGCAGCCAGCAGAGTCCAGAGACCCAGTACTTC.

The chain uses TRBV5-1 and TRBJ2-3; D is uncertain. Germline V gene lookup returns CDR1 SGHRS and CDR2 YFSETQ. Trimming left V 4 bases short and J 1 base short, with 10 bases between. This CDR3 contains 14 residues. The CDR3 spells CASSPWWGTDTQYF. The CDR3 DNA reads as TGCGCCAGCAGCCCGTGGTGGGGCACAGATACGCAGTATTTT.

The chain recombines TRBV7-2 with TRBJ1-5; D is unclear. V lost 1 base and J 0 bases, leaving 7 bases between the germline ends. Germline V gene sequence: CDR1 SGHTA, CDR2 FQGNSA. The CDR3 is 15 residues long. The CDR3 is CASSLDNNSNQPQHF. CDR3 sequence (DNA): TGTGCCAGCAGCTTAGACAATAATAGCAATCAGCCCCAGCATTTT. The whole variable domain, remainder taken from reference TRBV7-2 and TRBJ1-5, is GAGVSQSPSNKVTEKGKDVELRCDPISGHTALYWYRQSLGQGLEFLIYFQGNSAPDKSGLPSDRFSAERTGGSVSTLTIQRTQQEDSAVYLCASSLDNNSNQPQHFGDGTRLSIL.

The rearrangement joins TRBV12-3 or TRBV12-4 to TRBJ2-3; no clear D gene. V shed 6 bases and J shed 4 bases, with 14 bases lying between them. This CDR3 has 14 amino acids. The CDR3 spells CASSLSSRSDTQYF. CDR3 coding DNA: TGTGCCAGCAGCCTTTCCTCTAGGTCAGATACGCAGTATTTT.

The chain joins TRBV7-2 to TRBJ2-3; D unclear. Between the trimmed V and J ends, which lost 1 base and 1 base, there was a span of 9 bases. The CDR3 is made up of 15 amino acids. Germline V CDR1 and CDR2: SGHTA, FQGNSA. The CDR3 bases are TGTGCCAGCAGCTTAGGGCTAGTCGGCACAGATACGCAGTATTTT. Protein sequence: CASSLGLVGTDTQYF.

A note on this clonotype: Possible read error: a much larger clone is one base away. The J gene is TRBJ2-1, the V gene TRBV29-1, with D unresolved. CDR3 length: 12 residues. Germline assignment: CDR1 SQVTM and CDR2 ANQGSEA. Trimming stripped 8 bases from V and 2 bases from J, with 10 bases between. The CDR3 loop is CSTRTTYNEQFF. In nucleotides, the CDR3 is TGCAGCACACGAACAACCTACAATGAGCAGTTCTTC.

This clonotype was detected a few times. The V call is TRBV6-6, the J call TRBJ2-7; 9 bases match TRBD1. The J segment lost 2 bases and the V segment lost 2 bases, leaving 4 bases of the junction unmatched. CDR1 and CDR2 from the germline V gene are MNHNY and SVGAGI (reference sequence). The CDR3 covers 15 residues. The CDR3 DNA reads TGTGCCAGCAGTTACAGGGGACAGGGCACCTACGAGCAGTACTTC. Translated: CASSYRGQGTYEQYF.

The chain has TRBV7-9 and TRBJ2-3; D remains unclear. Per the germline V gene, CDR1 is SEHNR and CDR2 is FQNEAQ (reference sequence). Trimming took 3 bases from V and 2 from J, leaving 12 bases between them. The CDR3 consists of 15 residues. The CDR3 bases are TGTGCCAGCAGCTTCAGGAACAGAAACACAGATACGCAGTATTTT. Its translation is CASSFRNRNTDTQYF.

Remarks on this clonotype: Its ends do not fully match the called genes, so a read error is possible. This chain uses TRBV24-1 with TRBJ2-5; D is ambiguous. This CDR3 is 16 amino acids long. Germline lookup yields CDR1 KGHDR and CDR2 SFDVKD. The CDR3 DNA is TGTGCCACCGGTGACTCCGGCGTAGCCGCACGGGAGACCCAGTACTTC. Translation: CATGDSGVAARETQYF.

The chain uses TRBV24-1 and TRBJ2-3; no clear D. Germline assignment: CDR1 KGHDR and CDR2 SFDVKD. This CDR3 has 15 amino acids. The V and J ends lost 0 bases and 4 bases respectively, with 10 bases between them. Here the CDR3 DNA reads TGTGCCACCAGTGATTTGGGGCCGTCCGCAGATACGCAGTATTTT. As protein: CATSDLGPSADTQYF.

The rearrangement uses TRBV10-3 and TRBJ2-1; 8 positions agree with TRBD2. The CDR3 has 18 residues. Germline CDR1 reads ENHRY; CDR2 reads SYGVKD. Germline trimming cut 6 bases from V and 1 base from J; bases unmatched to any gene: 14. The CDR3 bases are TGTGCCATCAGAAGAAGCGGGAGAGGCGAAGTTTCCTACAATGAGCAGTTCTTC. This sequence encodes CAIRRSGRGEVSYNEQFF.

The CDR3 loop is CASSPGASGDLRETQYF. CDR3 nucleotide sequence: TGCGCCAGCAGCCCCGGCGCTAGCGGGGATCTCCGGGAGACCCAGTACTTC. V usage is TRBV4-1 and J usage is TRBJ2-5; 9 bases match TRBD2. The junction had 14 bases not matched to a gene; V was cut back by 4 bases and J by 5 bases. This CDR3 has 17 amino acids. CDR1 is MGHRA, CDR2 YSYEKL, per germline.

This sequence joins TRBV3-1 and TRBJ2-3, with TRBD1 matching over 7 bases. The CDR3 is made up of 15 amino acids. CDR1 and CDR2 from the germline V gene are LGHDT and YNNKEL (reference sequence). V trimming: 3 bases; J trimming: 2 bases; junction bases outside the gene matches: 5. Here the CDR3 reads CASSQTGIITDTQYF. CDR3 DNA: TGTGCCAGCAGCCAGACAGGGATTATCACAGATACGCAGTATTTT.

The CDR3 DNA follows: TGCAGTGCCGGAAGGACTAGCGGCCGGTACCAAGAGACCCAGTACTTC. Protein product: CSAGRTSGRYQETQYF. The chain couples TRBV20-1 to TRBJ2-5; 10 bases agree with TRBD2. The CDR3 is 16 amino acids. J was trimmed by 0 bases and V by 6 bases; bases with no gene match: 10. The V gene's germline CDR1 is DFQATT and CDR2 SNEGSKA (reference sequence).

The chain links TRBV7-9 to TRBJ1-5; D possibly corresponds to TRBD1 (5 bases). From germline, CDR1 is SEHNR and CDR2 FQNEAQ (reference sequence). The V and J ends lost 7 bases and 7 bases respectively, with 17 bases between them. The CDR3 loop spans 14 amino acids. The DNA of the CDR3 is TGTGCCAGCACCAAAGACCCAGGGCAGCAGCCCCAGCATTTT. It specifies CASTKDPGQQPQHF.

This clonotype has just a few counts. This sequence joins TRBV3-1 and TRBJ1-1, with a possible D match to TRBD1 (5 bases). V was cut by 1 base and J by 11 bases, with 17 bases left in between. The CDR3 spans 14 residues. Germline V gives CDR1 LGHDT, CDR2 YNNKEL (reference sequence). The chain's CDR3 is CASSQASGGPGAFF. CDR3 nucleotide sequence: TGTGCCAGCAGCCAAGCATCCGGGGGTCCGGGGGCTTTCTTT.

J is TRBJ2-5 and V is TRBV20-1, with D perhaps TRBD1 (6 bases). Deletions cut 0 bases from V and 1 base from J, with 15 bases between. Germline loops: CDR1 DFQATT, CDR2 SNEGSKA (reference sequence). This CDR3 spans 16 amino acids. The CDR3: CSARDRRQGSQETQYF. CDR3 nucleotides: TGCAGTGCTAGAGATCGACGGCAGGGGTCCCAAGAGACCCAGTACTTC.

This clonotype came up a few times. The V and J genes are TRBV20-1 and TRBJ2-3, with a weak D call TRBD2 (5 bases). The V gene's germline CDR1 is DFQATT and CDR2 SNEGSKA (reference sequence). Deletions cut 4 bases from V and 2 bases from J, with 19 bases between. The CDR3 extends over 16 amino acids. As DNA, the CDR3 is TGCAGTGCTATCCGCCCGCGGGCAGGAAACACAGATACGCAGTATTTT. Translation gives CSAIRPRAGNTDTQYF.

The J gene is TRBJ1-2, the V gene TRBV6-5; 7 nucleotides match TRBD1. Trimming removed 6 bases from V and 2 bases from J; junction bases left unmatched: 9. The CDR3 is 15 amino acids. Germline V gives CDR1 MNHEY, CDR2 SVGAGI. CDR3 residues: CASRKTGYGNYGYTF. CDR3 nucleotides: TGTGCCAGCAGGAAGACAGGGTATGGAAACTATGGCTACACCTTC.

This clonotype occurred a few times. CDR3 protein: CASSGWPGQINEQFF. The CDR3 DNA follows: TGTGCCAGCAGCGGGTGGCCGGGACAGATAAATGAGCAGTTCTTC. The chain joins TRBV5-5 to TRBJ2-1; 7 nucleotides match TRBD1. CDR1 and CDR2 (germline): SGHKS, YYEKEE (reference sequence). The CDR3 loop spans 15 amino acids. The V segment lost 4 bases and the J segment 7 bases; nucleotides outside the gene matches: 11.

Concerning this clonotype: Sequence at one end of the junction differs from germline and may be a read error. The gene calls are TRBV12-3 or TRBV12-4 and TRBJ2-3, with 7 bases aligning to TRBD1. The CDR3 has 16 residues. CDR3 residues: CASSPPRTGTTDAQYF. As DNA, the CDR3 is TGTGCCAGCAGTCCCCCGCGGACAGGAACCACAGATGCGCAGTATTTT.

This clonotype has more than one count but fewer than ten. The CDR3 protein is CSARSRSSYNEQFF. DNA for the CDR3: TGCAGTGCTAGATCGCGGTCCTCCTACAATGAGCAGTTCTTC. V is TRBV20-1 and J is TRBJ2-1; the D is unclear. The germline V and J ends were trimmed by 2 bases and 0 bases, with 8 bases remaining between them. The CDR3 totals 14 residues. Germline V CDR1 and CDR2: DFQATT, SNEGSKA (reference sequence).

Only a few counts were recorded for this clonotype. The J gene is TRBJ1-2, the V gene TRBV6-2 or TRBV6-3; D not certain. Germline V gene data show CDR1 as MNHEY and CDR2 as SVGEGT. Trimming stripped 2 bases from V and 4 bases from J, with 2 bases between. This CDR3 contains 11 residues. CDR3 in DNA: TGTGCCAGCAGTTACCCCTATGGCTACACCTTC. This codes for CASSYPYGYTF.

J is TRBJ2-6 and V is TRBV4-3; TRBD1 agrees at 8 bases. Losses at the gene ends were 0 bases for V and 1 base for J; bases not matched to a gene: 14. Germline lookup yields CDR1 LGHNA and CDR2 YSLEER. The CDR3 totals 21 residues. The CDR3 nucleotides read TGCGCCAGCAGCCAAGATTTGGGAGACAGGGGACCCGTTTCTGGGGCCAACGTCCTGACTTTC. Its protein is CASSQDLGDRGPVSGANVLTF.

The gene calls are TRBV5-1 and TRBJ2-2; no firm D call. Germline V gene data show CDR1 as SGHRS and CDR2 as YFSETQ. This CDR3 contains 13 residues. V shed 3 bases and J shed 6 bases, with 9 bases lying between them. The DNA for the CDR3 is TGCGCCAGCAGCTCGAAGGTCTCCGGGGAGCTGTTTTTT. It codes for CASSSKVSGELFF. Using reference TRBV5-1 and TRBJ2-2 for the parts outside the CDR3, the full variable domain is KAGVTQTPRYLIKTRGQQVTLSCSPISGHRSVSWYQQTPGQGLQFLFEYFSETQRNKGNFPGRFSGRQFSNSRSEMNVSTLELGDSALYLCASSSKVSGELFFGEGSRLTVL.